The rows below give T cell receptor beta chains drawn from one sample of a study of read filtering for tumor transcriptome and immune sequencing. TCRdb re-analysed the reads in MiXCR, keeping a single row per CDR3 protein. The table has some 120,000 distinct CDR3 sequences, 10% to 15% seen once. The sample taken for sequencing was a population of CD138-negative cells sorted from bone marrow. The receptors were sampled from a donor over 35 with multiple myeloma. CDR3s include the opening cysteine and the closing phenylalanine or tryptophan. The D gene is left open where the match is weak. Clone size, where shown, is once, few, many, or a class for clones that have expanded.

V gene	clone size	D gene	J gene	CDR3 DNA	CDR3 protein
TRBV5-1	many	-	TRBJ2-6	TGCGCCAGCAGCGCCAGTGACGGTGTCTCTGGGGCCAACGTCCTGACTTTC	CASSASDGVSGANVLTF
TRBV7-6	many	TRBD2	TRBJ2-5	TGTGCCAGCTCTTTCGGGGAGGGCCTAGAGACCCAGTACTTC	CASSFGEGLETQYF
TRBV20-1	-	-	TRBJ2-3	TGCAGTGCTAGAGTTAAGATCCAGATCCAACCTAATACGCAGTATTTT	CSARVKIQIQPNTQYF
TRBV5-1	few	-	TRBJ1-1	TGCGCCAGCAGCGACGGGGGGGCCGTCACTGAAGCTTTCTTT	CASSDGGAVTEAFF
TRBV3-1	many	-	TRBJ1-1	TGTGCCAGCAAGGGTGGACAGAAGAACACTGAAGCTTTCTTT	CASKGGQKNTEAFF
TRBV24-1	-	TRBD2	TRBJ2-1	TGTGCCACCAGTGACTCCGGGACTAGCGGGAAGTTCGATGAGCAGTTCTTC	CATSDSGTSGKFDEQFF
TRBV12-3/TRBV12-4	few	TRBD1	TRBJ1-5	TGTGCCAGCAGTTTAAGATCGTTAGGACAGGGGAGGTCTATGCATCAGCCCCAGCATTTT	CASSLRSLGQGRSMHQPQHF
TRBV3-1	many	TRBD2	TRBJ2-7	TGTGCCAGCAGCCAAGAGCTAGCGGGATGGTCCTACGAGCAGTACTTC	CASSQELAGWSYEQYF
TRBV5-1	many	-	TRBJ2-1	TGCGCCAGCAGCTTGAGTGGGACCCTCGAGCATGAGCAGTTCTTC	CASSLSGTLEHEQFF
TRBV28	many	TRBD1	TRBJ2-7	TGTGCCAGCAGCGTAGGACAGGGGGCTTACGAGCAGTACTTC	CASSVGQGAYEQYF
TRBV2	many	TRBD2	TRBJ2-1	TGTGCCAGCAGTGAGGGTGCGGGAGGGGTAAACAATGAGCAGTTCTTC	CASSEGAGGVNNEQFF
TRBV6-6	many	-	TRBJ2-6	TGTGCCAGCAGTTACCCGGCAGACTACTCTGGGGCCAACGTCCTGACTTTC	CASSYPADYSGANVLTF
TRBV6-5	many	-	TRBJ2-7	TGTGCCAGCAGTTACTCCCAAACCTCCTACGAGCAGTACTTC	CASSYSQTSYEQYF
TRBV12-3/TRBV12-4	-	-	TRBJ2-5	TGTGCCAGCACCCCACAGGGAGCGGGAGAGACCCAGTACTTC	CASTPQGAGETQYF
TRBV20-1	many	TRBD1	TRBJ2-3	TGCAGTGCTAGGCTCTGGACAGGGGGAACAGATACGCAGTATTTT	CSARLWTGGTDTQYF
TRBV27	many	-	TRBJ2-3	TGTGCCAGCAAGGGAGAACTAGCAGGCACAGATACGCAGTATTTT	CASKGELAGTDTQYF
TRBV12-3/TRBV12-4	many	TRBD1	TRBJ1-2	TGTGCCAGCAGTTTCCAGGGGGCGCCCGGCTACACCTTC	CASSFQGAPGYTF
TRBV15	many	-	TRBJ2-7	TGTGCCACCAGCAGAGATCGGGTGGAGCAGTACTTC	CATSRDRVEQYF